What follows are 8 T cell receptor beta chains derived from one specimen sequenced in a study of blood T cell repertoires in COVID-19. TCRdb's copy holds only in-frame clones and misses some; the assay was immunoSEQ multiplex PCR. The sample carries about 250,000 clones, about 82% recorded once. Sequenced material: peripheral blood. The receptors here all came from a man aged 45-65 years with COVID-19, enrolled during active disease.

The chain links TRBV10-2 to TRBJ1-5; D call uncertain. Germline CDR1 is WSHSY and CDR2 is SAAADI. CDR3 length: 13 residues. Trimming removed 2 bases at V and 5 bases at J, with 7 bases between. This CDR3 reads CASSEGSYQPQHF. The CDR3 DNA follows: TGCGCCAGCAGTGAGGGCTCTTATCAGCCCCAGCATTTT.

The rearrangement uses TRBV5-5 and TRBJ2-7; no clear D gene. Germline CDR1 and CDR2: SGHKS and YYEKEE (reference sequence). V lost 1 base to trimming and J lost 6 bases, with 8 bases between them. CDR3 size: 12 residues. This chain's CDR3 is CASSLFSSEQYF. The CDR3 DNA follows: TGTGCCAGCAGCTTGTTTTCTTCCGAGCAGTACTTC. The full variable domain, with the rest looked up from reference TRBV5-5 and TRBJ2-7, is DAGVTQSPTHLIKTRGQQVTLRCSPISGHKSVSWYQQVLGQGPQFIFQYYEKEERGRGNFPDRFSARQFPNYSSELNVNALLLGDSALYLCASSLFSSEQYFGPGTRLTVT.

The chain is built from TRBV5-4 and TRBJ1-6; TRBD1 aligns across 7 bases. The germline gives CDR1 SGHNT, CDR2 YYREEE (reference sequence). Trimming removed 4 bases from V and 10 bases from J; junction bases left unmatched: 14. The CDR3 length is 16 residues. The chain's CDR3 is CASSVDPGTEGSPLHF. Here the CDR3 DNA reads TGTGCCAGCAGCGTTGATCCCGGGACAGAAGGATCACCCCTCCACTTT. Full variable domain (missing parts from reference TRBV5-4 and TRBJ1-6): ETGVTQSPTHLIKTRGQQVTLRCSSQSGHNTVSWYQQALGQGPQFIFQYYREEENGRGNFPPRFSGLQFPNYSSELNVNALELDDSALYLCASSVDPGTEGSPLHFGNGTRLTVT.

The genes are TRBV18 and TRBJ2-7; D might be TRBD1 (5 bases). Looked up from germline, CDR1 is KGHSH and CDR2 is LQKENI. CDR3 length: 13 residues. V was trimmed by 2 bases and J by 3 bases, leaving 8 bases between them. The CDR3 sequence: CASSPITGYEQYF. The CDR3 coding sequence is TGTGCCAGCTCACCAATTACAGGCTACGAGCAGTACTTC.

The genes are TRBV24-1 and TRBJ1-4; 8 nucleotides match TRBD1. V gave up 7 bases and J gave up 3 bases; unmatched junction bases: 9. This CDR3 spans 16 amino acids. Germline V CDR1 and CDR2: KGHDR, SFDVKD. CDR3 bases: TGTGCCACCAGCGAGGGTACAGGGGGTGCTAATGAAAAACTGTTTTTT. Translation gives CATSEGTGGANEKLFF.

Only a few counts were recorded for this clone. The V call is TRBV4-2, the J call TRBJ2-5, with D perhaps matching TRBD1 (7 bases). The CDR3 consists of 15 residues. The germline CDR1 and CDR2 sequences are LGHNA and YNFKEQ. The germline V and J ends were trimmed by 3 bases and 2 bases, with 13 bases remaining between them. The CDR3 DNA reads TGTGCCAGCAGCCAGAGGAGGGGGCGGCAAGAGACCCAGTACTTC. It encodes CASSQRRGRQETQYF.

The chain carries TRBV6-4 and TRBJ1-1; TRBD1 might be the D (6 bases). Trimming left V 3 bases short and J 5 bases short, with 10 bases between. CDR3 size: 13 residues. Per the germline V gene, CDR1 is MRHNA and CDR2 is SNTAGT. The DNA of the CDR3 is TGTGCCAGCAGTGAACAGGGTGGGACTGAAGCTTTCTTT. It encodes CASSEQGGTEAFF.

The chain joins TRBV4-3 to TRBJ2-2; maybe TRBD1 (6 bases). Germline CDR1 LGHNA, CDR2 YSLEER. V was clipped by 4 bases and J by 5 bases, with 14 bases between them. The CDR3 covers 15 residues. The CDR3: CASSLQDQGTGELFF. The CDR3 nucleotides are TGCGCCAGCAGCCTACAAGATCAGGGGACCGGGGAGCTGTTTTTT.